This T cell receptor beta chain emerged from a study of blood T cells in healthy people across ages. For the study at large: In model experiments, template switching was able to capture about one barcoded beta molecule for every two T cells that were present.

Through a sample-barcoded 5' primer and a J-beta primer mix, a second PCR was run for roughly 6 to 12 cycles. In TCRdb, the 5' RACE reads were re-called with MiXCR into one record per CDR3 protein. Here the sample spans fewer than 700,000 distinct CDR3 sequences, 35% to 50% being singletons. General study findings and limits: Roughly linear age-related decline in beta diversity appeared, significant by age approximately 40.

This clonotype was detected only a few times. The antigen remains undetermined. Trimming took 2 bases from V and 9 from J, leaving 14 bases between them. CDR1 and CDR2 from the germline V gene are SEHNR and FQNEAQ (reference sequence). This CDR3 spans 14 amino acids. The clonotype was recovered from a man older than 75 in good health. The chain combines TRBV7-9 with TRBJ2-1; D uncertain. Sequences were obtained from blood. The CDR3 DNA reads TGTGCCAGCAGCTTAAGGCCCCCCTTCGGTGAGCAGTTCTTC. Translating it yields CASSLRPPFGEQFF.